Listed below are T cell receptor beta chains from one sample, sequenced in a study of cytomegalovirus exposure and HLA in healthy donors. The table came from immunoSEQ multiplex PCR; TCRdb's copy has only in-frame clones and leaves some out. The data contain 150,000 to 200,000 clones, over 75% of them singletons. The sequenced sample was PBMCs. The receptor source for this set is a man aged 45-65 years in good health and CMV-seropositive. Each CDR3 is given with its conserved first and last residue. D genes are given only for firm matches. The size field is filled for only some rows; it gives once, few, many or a size class.

d_call,j_call,clone_size,v_call,cdr3_aa,cdr3_nt
-,TRBJ1-3,once,TRBV4-2,CASSQAFVSGPSSGNTIYF,TGTGCCAGCAGCCAAGCGTTTGTGTCAGGGCCCAGCTCTGGAAACACCATATATTTT
TRBD1,TRBJ1-5,-,TRBV27,CASSQQNRGDQPQHF,TGTGCCAGCAGCCAGCAGAACAGGGGGGATCAGCCCCAGCATTTT
-,TRBJ1-2,-,TRBV20-1,CSARFKGYTF,TGCAGTGCTAGATTTAAAGGCTACACCTTC
TRBD1,TRBJ2-1,-,TRBV6-5,CASSGRTGTYNEQFF,TGTGCCAGCAGTGGGCGGACAGGGACCTACAATGAGCAGTTCTTC
TRBD2,TRBJ2-3,-,TRBV19,CASKRGPSTDTQYF,TGTGCCAGTAAGCGGGGGCCTAGCACAGATACGCAGTATTTT
-,TRBJ1-3,-,TRBV6-1,CASSEVAISGNTIYF,TGTGCCAGCAGTGAAGTGGCAATCTCTGGAAACACCATATATTTT
-,TRBJ1-2,-,TRBV9,CASSSRFPYGYTF,TGTGCCAGCAGCAGCAGGTTCCCCTATGGCTACACCTTC
-,TRBJ2-7,few,TRBV18,CASSPRTGRLGSYEQYF,TGTGCCAGCTCACCACGGACGGGTAGGCTCGGGAGCTACGAGCAGTACTTC
TRBD1,TRBJ1-1,-,TRBV7-2,CASSIGYYRGRGNTEAFF,TGTGCCAGCAGCATAGGTTACTACAGGGGTAGAGGAAACACTGAAGCTTTCTTT
TRBD2,TRBJ2-1,-,TRBV11-2,CASSPPSGSHEQFF,TGTGCCAGCAGCCCTCCAAGCGGGAGTCATGAGCAGTTCTTC
-,TRBJ1-6,-,TRBV6-5,CASSYRQGKGSPLHF,TGTGCCAGCAGTTACAGGCAGGGGAAGGGGTCACCCCTCCACTTT
-,TRBJ2-1,-,TRBV10-2,CASRVRDTWYNEQFF,TGCGCCAGCAGGGTCCGGGACACTTGGTACAATGAGCAGTTCTTC
-,TRBJ1-4,-,TRBV29-1,CSASALGGEKLFF,TGCAGCGCCTCGGCCCTGGGAGGTGAAAAACTGTTTTTT
-,TRBJ2-1,-,TRBV2,CASSEETDNEQFF,TGTGCCAGCAGTGAAGAGACAGACAATGAGCAGTTCTTC
TRBD1,TRBJ1-1,-,TRBV19,CASTFTGEGTEAFF,TGTGCCAGTACCTTCACAGGGGAAGGCACTGAAGCTTTCTTT
TRBD2,TRBJ2-7,once,TRBV30,CAWSASGGRAHEQYF,TGTGCCTGGAGTGCCTCGGGCGGGAGGGCCCACGAGCAGTACTTC
TRBD1,TRBJ2-7,-,TRBV6-5,CASSQDRGLYEQYF,TGTGCCAGCAGCCAGGACAGGGGGCTCTACGAGCAGTACTTC
TRBD1,TRBJ1-2,-,TRBV4-2,CASSPEKGAHYGYTF,TGTGCCAGCAGCCCCGAGAAGGGGGCACATTATGGCTACACCTTC
-,TRBJ2-1,few,TRBV7-3,CASSPDSLYNEQFF,TGTGCCAGCAGCCCCGACAGTCTCTACAATGAGCAGTTCTTC
TRBD2,TRBJ2-1,-,TRBV14,CASSQAGLAGGGNEQFF,TGTGCCAGCAGCCAAGCGGGTCTAGCGGGAGGGGGTAATGAGCAGTTCTTC
-,TRBJ2-1,-,TRBV27,CASRVAAQGNEQFF,TGTGCCAGCAGGGTCGCGGCCCAGGGGAATGAGCAGTTCTTC
-,TRBJ2-7,-,TRBV5-1,CASSLGESSYEQYF,TGCGCCAGCAGCTTGGGGGAGAGCTCCTACGAGCAGTACTTC
TRBD2,TRBJ2-5,-,TRBV5-6,CASSLGGDGRETQYF,TGTGCCAGCAGCTTGGGGGGTGACGGGAGGGAGACCCAGTACTTC
-,TRBJ2-4,-,TRBV4-2,CASSQAGLPQYF,TGTGCCAGCAGCCAGGCTGGTTTACCGCAGTACTTC
TRBD1,TRBJ2-7,once,TRBV27,CASTPRDRAPYEQYF,TGTGCCAGCACCCCCCGGGACAGGGCACCCTACGAGCAGTACTTC
-,TRBJ2-2,-,TRBV5-1,CASNSGLTGELFF,TGCGCCAGCAACTCCGGGTTAACCGGGGAGCTGTTTTTT
TRBD1,TRBJ2-5,few,TRBV28,CASRTGGAGEETQYF,TGTGCCAGCAGGACAGGGGGCGCGGGGGAGGAGACCCAGTACTTC
TRBD1,TRBJ1-1,-,TRBV5-4,CASSSRGRNTEAFF,TGTGCCAGCAGCTCCAGGGGGAGGAACACTGAAGCTTTCTTT
-,TRBJ2-7,-,TRBV28,CASSLLGVAYEQYF,TGTGCCAGCAGTTTATTAGGGGTCGCCTACGAGCAGTACTTC
TRBD2,TRBJ2-3,-,TRBV2,CASSLVSFSGGAGDTQYF,TGTGCCAGCAGTCTCGTTAGTTTTAGCGGGGGGGCCGGTGATACGCAGTATTTT
-,TRBJ2-6,-,TRBV11-2,CASRESGANVLTF,TGTGCCAGCAGAGAGTCTGGGGCCAACGTCCTGACTTTC
TRBD2,TRBJ2-1,-,TRBV27,CASSLWFRGLLAVSNEQFF,TGTGCCAGCAGTTTGTGGTTTCGGGGTCTGCTAGCGGTGTCCAATGAGCAGTTCTTC
TRBD1,TRBJ2-1,-,TRBV6-1,CASSGLTGTLKFEQFF,TGTGCCAGCAGTGGGCTGACAGGGACGTTAAAGTTCGAGCAGTTCTTC
-,TRBJ1-3,-,TRBV5-6,CASSGTGTSGNTIYF,TGTGCCAGCAGCGGAACAGGGACCTCTGGAAACACCATATATTTT
-,TRBJ2-7,once,TRBV5-5,CASSPAGSSRNEQYF,TGTGCCAGCAGCCCGGCGGGGAGCTCAAGGAACGAGCAGTACTTC
-,TRBJ1-2,once,TRBV7-9,CASSLALNYGYTF,TGTGCCAGCAGCTTAGCTTTAAACTATGGCTACACCTTC
TRBD1,TRBJ1-1,-,TRBV7-3,CASSGRDRVNTEAFF,TGTGCCAGCAGCGGCAGGGACAGGGTGAACACTGAAGCTTTCTTT
-,TRBJ1-5,-,TRBV7-9,CASSLGTIRNQPQHF,TGTGCCAGCAGCTTAGGGACAATCCGCAATCAGCCCCAGCATTTT
TRBD2,TRBJ2-3,-,TRBV5-1,CASSPLAGSTDTQYF,TGCGCCAGCAGCCCTCTAGCGGGAAGCACAGATACGCAGTATTTT
-,TRBJ1-2,-,TRBV4-1,CASSQYLDGLNYGYTF,TGCGCCAGCAGCCAATATCTGGACGGACTTAACTATGGCTACACCTTC
-,TRBJ1-3,few,TRBV9,CASSLGGWAGNTIYF,TGTGCCAGCAGCCTCGGGGGGTGGGCGGGAAACACCATATATTTT
-,TRBJ2-7,few,TRBV29-1,CSVALRDNHPIPYEQYF,TGCAGCGTTGCCCTCCGGGACAACCATCCTATTCCCTACGAGCAGTACTTC
-,TRBJ1-2,-,TRBV2,CASRETGTYGYTF,TGTGCCAGCAGGGAAACGGGAACCTATGGCTACACCTTC
-,TRBJ2-7,-,TRBV6-1,CASSENGAGGQYEQYF,TGTGCCAGCAGTGAAAACGGCGCGGGTGGTCAGTACGAGCAGTACTTC
-,TRBJ2-1,-,TRBV29-1,CSVEDLGPEQFF,TGCAGCGTTGAAGATCTTGGGCCGGAGCAGTTCTTC
TRBD2,TRBJ2-7,-,TRBV9,CASSPTSGGLYEQYF,TGTGCCAGCAGCCCGACTAGCGGGGGGCTGTACGAGCAGTACTTC
-,TRBJ1-5,-,TRBV5-6,CASSLGSGGSQHF,TGTGCCAGCAGCTTGGGTTCCGGGGGGTCCCAGCATTTT
TRBD2,TRBJ2-1,once,TRBV10-3,CAISDPAGGSYNEQFF,TGTGCCATCAGTGATCCAGCGGGGGGCTCCTACAATGAGCAGTTCTTC
-,TRBJ2-1,-,TRBV6-5,CASSYGQVSYNEQFF,TGTGCCAGCAGTTACGGACAAGTCTCCTACAATGAGCAGTTCTTC
-,TRBJ1-1,few,TRBV5-1,CASSHSPPRGRTEAFF,TGCGCCAGCAGCCATTCTCCCCCCAGGGGCCGGACTGAAGCTTTCTTT
TRBD2,TRBJ2-3,-,TRBV13,CASSPRTSGGDTQYF,TGTGCCAGCAGCCCTCGGACTAGCGGGGGGGATACGCAGTATTTT
TRBD1,TRBJ1-4,-,TRBV28,CASSPPGRGPSGEKLFF,TGTGCCAGCAGTCCCCCCGGCAGGGGGCCTAGTGGTGAAAAACTGTTTTTT
TRBD1,TRBJ1-2,once,TRBV9,CASSPTGQGSGYTF,TGTGCCAGCAGCCCAACAGGACAGGGGAGTGGCTACACCTTC
TRBD2,TRBJ2-1,-,TRBV7-8,CASREGLAGDNEQFF,TGTGCCAGCAGAGAAGGACTAGCGGGAGACAATGAGCAGTTCTTC
-,TRBJ1-5,-,TRBV28,CASSTSQPQHF,TGTGCCAGCAGTACGAGTCAGCCCCAGCATTTT